This T cell receptor (beta chain) emerged from a study of blood T cell repertoires in COVID-19. Study-wide background: Both acute and convalescent COVID-19 samples were obtained from the United States, Italy and Spain.

Germline CDR1 KGHDR, CDR2 SFDVKD. CDR3 length: 14 amino acids. Trimming cost V 5 bases and J 0 bases, with 4 bases left between them. Participants were aged 18 to 89 years, lived in under 30 US areas, and enrolled virtually. Cohorts were assigned according to the clinical history that participants reported. In the 2 weeks before study entry, exposed participants met a COVID-19 case, which was PCR-confirmed or clinician-diagnosed. TCRdb keeps only in-frame clones here, not all; method: immunoSEQ multiplex PCR. The table includes approximately 300,000 clones, approximately 81% detected once. The specimen was PBMCs or T cells enriched from blood (not recorded which). The sequence derives from a woman aged 25 to 45 who had been exposed to COVID-19. This chain uses TRBV24-1 with TRBJ2-6, with unresolved D. CDR3 sequence reads: CATSGPSGANVLTF. CDR3 in DNA: TGTGCCACCAGTGGGCCCTCTGGGGCCAACGTCCTGACTTTC.